This paragraph reports one T cell receptor beta chain. Its antigen is not known. These data originate in a study of long-term antiretroviral therapy in people with HIV. The CDR3 consists of 13 residues. Germline assignment: CDR1 LNHDA and CDR2 SQIVND (reference sequence). The V gene lost 3 bases and the J gene lost 10 bases, with 13 bases spanning the gap. Run at survey level, the immunoSEQ assay was version v3.0. TCRdb keeps only in-frame clones here, not all; method: immunoSEQ multiplex PCR. The table shows over 15,000 clones, with roughly four fifths occurring only once. Broader study findings: Before ART, certain clones expanded, and these dominated the repertoire at all time points.

V gene TRBV19 combines with J gene TRBJ2-1; D gene unclear. This sequence originates from a man between 18 and 29 years old with HIV. The starting material was unsorted PBMCs, obtained 0.3 years after starting antiretroviral therapy. CDR3 sequence: CASSIKSFREQFF. The CDR3 DNA sequence: TGTGCCAGTAGTATCAAGTCCTTTCGCGAGCAGTTCTTC.